These 30 T cell receptor beta chains were all obtained from the same sample, sequenced in a study of beta chain features in type 1 diabetes. Every isolated RNA sample was fully reverse transcribed, so sequencing captured expressed TCRB transcripts. Produced via immunoSEQ multiplex PCR; TCRdb's table is partial and in-frame only. The sample shows hundreds of thousands of clones, roughly 15% of them seen only once. The sample taken for sequencing was naive CD4+ T cells from blood. The receptors come from a young man in good health.

The count of this clone is one. The genes are TRBV7-7 and TRBJ2-1; D tentatively reads TRBD1 or TRBD2 (6 bases each). Deletions cut 5 bases from V and 0 bases from J, with 14 bases between. CDR3 length equals 16 residues. Germline V lookup: CDR1 SSHAT, CDR2 FNYEAQ (reference sequence). This CDR3 reads CASSPRGASSYNEQFF. CDR3 nucleotides: TGTGCCAGCAGCCCGAGGGGGGCGAGCTCCTACAATGAGCAGTTCTTC.

The CDR3 DNA reads TGTGCCATCAGCAAGGGACAGGGGAATAGGAACACTGAAGCTTTCTTT. Protein product: CAISKGQGNRNTEAFF. The chain links TRBV10-3 to TRBJ1-1, with TRBD1 matching over 10 bases. CDR3 length: 16 residues. J gave up 1 base and V 6 bases, and 8 bases lay outside the gene matches. Germline V CDR1 and CDR2: ENHRY, SYGVKD.

V is TRBV4-1 and J is TRBJ2-1; TRBD1 matches at 8 bases. The CDR3 length is 16 residues. V lost 2 bases to trimming and J lost 10 bases; unmatched junction nucleotides: 13. Germline lookup yields CDR1 MGHRA and CDR2 YSYEKL. The CDR3: CASSQLQGGYFSEQFF. The CDR3 coding sequence is TGCGCCAGCAGCCAACTACAGGGGGGATACTTTTCCGAGCAGTTCTTC.

This clone was observed at least ten times. V gene TRBV7-2 combines with J gene TRBJ2-7; a possible D gene is TRBD1 (6 bases). The CDR3 sequence is 11 residues long. Germline loops: CDR1 SGHTA, CDR2 FQGNSA. V was pared by 5 bases and J by 5 bases, with 7 bases between. The CDR3 loop reads CASSNRDEQYF. The CDR3 region has the DNA TGTGCCAGCAGCAACAGGGACGAGCAGTACTTC.

This clone has a handful of counts. This sequence joins TRBV7-2 and TRBJ2-2, with a weak D call TRBD1 (5 bases). Trimming removed 3 bases at V and 0 bases at J, with 14 bases between. The germline CDR1 and CDR2 sequences are SGHTA and FQGNSA. The CDR3 runs 17 residues. For the CDR3, the DNA is TGTGCCAGCAGCTTTTCGTACAGGAGATCGAACACCGGGGAGCTGTTTTTT. Encoded protein: CASSFSYRRSNTGELFF.

This chain connects TRBV6-5 to TRBJ2-1; D not certain. Trimming shortened V by 2 bases and J by 6 bases, and 11 bases separated the two germline ends. The CDR3 consists of 14 residues. CDR1 is MNHEY, CDR2 SVGAGI, per germline. The CDR3 region is CASSYAALFNEQFF. In nucleotides, the CDR3 is TGTGCCAGCAGTTACGCGGCACTGTTCAATGAGCAGTTCTTC.

This clone has only a few counts. The chain carries TRBV2 and TRBJ1-5; D is unclear. CDR1 is SNHLY and CDR2 is FYNNEI in the germline V gene. Trimming cost V 7 bases and J 2 bases, with 15 bases left between them. CDR3 length: 15 amino acids. CDR3 nucleotide sequence: TGTGCCAGCATCCCAAGGCGGCCGGGCAATCAGCCCCAGCATTTT. This gives the protein CASIPRRPGNQPQHF.

The V and J genes are TRBV5-1 and TRBJ2-1, with 7 bases identical to TRBD2. V was clipped by 2 bases and J by 6 bases; unmatched bases: 2. This CDR3 region has 13 residues. CDR1 is SGHRS, CDR2 YFSETQ, per germline. CDR3 residues: CASSFSGTNEQFF. CDR3 DNA sequence: TGCGCCAGCAGCTTCAGCGGGACCAATGAGCAGTTCTTC. The full variable domain, rest sourced from reference TRBV5-1 and TRBJ2-1, is KAGVTQTPRYLIKTRGQQVTLSCSPISGHRSVSWYQQTPGQGLQFLFEYFSETQRNKGNFPGRFSGRQFSNSRSEMNVSTLELGDSALYLCASSFSGTNEQFFGPGTRLTVL.

V and J are TRBV5-1 and TRBJ2-7; a possible D gene is TRBD2 (5 bases). Trimming removed 0 bases from V and 2 bases from J, with 9 bases in between. The V gene's germline CDR1 is SGHRS and CDR2 YFSETQ. The CDR3 spans 14 residues. CDR3 sequence (DNA): TGCGCCAGCAGCTTGGGGGCGGGTACCTACGAGCAGTACTTC. Translating it yields CASSLGAGTYEQYF.

This clone was recorded a few times. At one of its ends the junction is not consistent with the germline gene, which may arise from a read error. The V gene is TRBV28, the J gene TRBJ2-1; possibly TRBD2 for D (6 bases). The CDR3 extends over 12 amino acids. The germline V gene has CDR1 MDHEN and CDR2 SYDVKM. CDR3 protein: CASSLGTSPGIF. CDR3 nucleotide sequence: TGTGCCAGCAGTTTAGGAACTAGCCCCGGGATCTTC. Full variable domain (remainder filled in from reference TRBV28 and TRBJ2-1): DVKVTQSSRYLVKRTGEKVFLECVQDMDHENMFWYRQDPGLGLRLIYFSYDVKMKEKGDIPEGYSVSREKKERFSLILESASTNQTSMYLCASSLGTSPGIFGPGTRLTVL.

The rearrangement uses TRBV4-3 and TRBJ2-7; possibly TRBD2 for D (6 bases). Trimming pared 1 base from V and 3 bases from J, leaving 16 bases between. CDR1 and CDR2 from the germline V gene are LGHNA and YSLEER. The CDR3 is made up of 16 amino acids. The CDR3 DNA follows: TGCGCCAGCAGCCAAGGGGACCCCGGGAGAGGCTACGAGCAGTACTTC. Translated, it gives CASSQGDPGRGYEQYF.

The chain has TRBV27 and TRBJ2-7; D might be TRBD1 or TRBD2, each matching 5 bases. The V end was cut by 3 bases, the J end by 3 bases, with 12 bases between. The germline CDR1 and CDR2 sequences are MNHEY and SMNVEV (reference sequence). The CDR3 covers 14 residues. The CDR3 DNA reads TGTGCCAGCAGTTTTGGGACGGTTGACTACGAGCAGTACTTC. Amino acid sequence: CASSFGTVDYEQYF.

The chain recombines TRBV7-2 with TRBJ2-7; D is perhaps TRBD1 or TRBD2 (5 bases each). CDR1 is SGHTA and CDR2 is FQGNSA in the germline V gene. This CDR3 is 16 amino acids long. The V gene lost 5 bases and the J gene lost 1 base, with 18 bases spanning the gap. CDR3 protein: CASSRQGPLGSYEQYF. CDR3 DNA: TGTGCCAGCAGCCGTCAGGGACCGCTGGGATCCTACGAGCAGTACTTC.

CDR3 amino acids: CASSSPGGGRSAGANVLTF. CDR3 nucleotide sequence: TGTGCCAGCAGCTCCCCTGGGGGGGGGCGCTCCGCTGGGGCCAACGTCCTGACTTTC. The V gene is TRBV9, the J gene TRBJ2-6; D is possibly TRBD2 (7 bases). There are 19 residues in the CDR3. Trimming cost V 4 bases and J 2 bases, with 22 bases left between them. In germline, CDR1 is SGDLS, CDR2 YYNGEE.

This clone was detected a few times. V and J are TRBV29-1 and TRBJ2-3; D tentatively fits TRBD1 or TRBD2 (5 bases each). Trimming cost V 6 bases and J 0 bases, with 10 bases left between them. Germline assignment: CDR1 SQVTM and CDR2 ANQGSEA. The CDR3 totals 13 residues. The CDR3 DNA follows: TGCAGCGTGAACCGGGACAGCACAGATACGCAGTATTTT. Translated: CSVNRDSTDTQYF.

The chain employs TRBV19 and TRBJ1-2, with 10 bases identical to TRBD1. The germline CDR1 and CDR2 sequences are LNHDA and SQIVND (reference sequence). After removal of 6 bases from V and 4 bases from J, the junction contained 5 bases not matched to a gene. CDR3 size: 14 residues. The CDR3 DNA follows: TGTGCCAGTAGCCCACGGGACAGGGGCTATGGCTACACCTTC. Amino acids: CASSPRDRGYGYTF.

The sample holds a few counts of this clone. The chain joins TRBV10-3 to TRBJ1-4; D is undetermined. This CDR3 has 15 amino acids. V was trimmed by 0 bases and J by 7 bases, leaving 12 bases between them. Germline CDR1 and CDR2: ENHRY and SYGVKD. DNA of the CDR3: TGTGCCATCAGTGAGTCCCAAGGTAGAAGTGAAAAACTGTTTTTT. Its protein product is CAISESQGRSEKLFF.

This clone was seen only a few times. The rearrangement links TRBV18 to TRBJ2-2, with TRBD2 matching 9 bases. This CDR3 region has 16 residues. Germline loops: CDR1 KGHSH, CDR2 LQKENI. The V gene end was trimmed by 3 bases and the J gene end by 0 bases; junction bases not matched to a gene: 2. The CDR3 bases are TGTGCCAGCTCACCGATAGCGGGAGCGAACACCGGGGAGCTGTTTTTT. It yields the protein CASSPIAGANTGELFF.

The V and J genes are TRBV15 and TRBJ2-7; 11 bases map to TRBD2. Germline CDR1 and CDR2: LNHNV and YYDKDF (reference sequence). The CDR3 is 15 amino acids. V was pared by 8 bases and J by 2 bases, with 8 bases of the junction left unmatched. The CDR3 bases are TGTGCCACCGGGTTAGCGGGAGGGTATACCTACGAGCAGTACTTC. Translated: CATGLAGGYTYEQYF.

This clone has a handful of counts. The V call is TRBV6-6, the J call TRBJ2-1; tentative D call: TRBD2 (6 bases). V shed 0 bases and J shed 4 bases, with 7 bases lying between them. Germline V gene sequence: CDR1 MNHNY, CDR2 SVGAGI (reference sequence). The CDR3 runs 14 residues. This chain's CDR3 is CASSYSRGYNEQFF. For the CDR3, the DNA is TGTGCCAGCAGTTACTCTCGGGGGTACAATGAGCAGTTCTTC.

The chain uses TRBV19 and TRBJ1-2; D unresolved. The CDR3 extends over 13 amino acids. V shed 6 bases and J shed 2 bases, with 10 bases lying between them. CDR1 LNHDA and CDR2 SQIVND come from the germline V gene (reference sequence). The CDR3 loop reads CASRVQGNYGYTF. The DNA of the CDR3 is TGTGCCAGTAGAGTTCAAGGGAACTATGGCTACACCTTC.

This clone was seen a handful of times. V is TRBV20-1 and J is TRBJ1-2; no clear D. In germline, CDR1 is DFQATT, CDR2 SNEGSKA (reference sequence). This CDR3 is 10 amino acids long. V gave up 5 bases and J gave up 3 bases, with 4 bases separating them. The CDR3 spells CSAAYYGYTF. The CDR3 DNA follows: TGCAGTGCTGCTTACTATGGCTACACCTTC.

This rearrangement joins TRBV7-8 to TRBJ1-5, with D possibly TRBD1 on 5 matching bases. V lost 2 bases, J lost 2 bases, and 16 bases lay in between. Per the germline V gene, CDR1 is SGHVS and CDR2 is FQNEAQ. The CDR3 is 17 amino acids. Here the CDR3 DNA reads TGTGCCAGCAGCTTATCTAGTAGGGGACGAGGCAATCAGCCCCAGCATTTT. Protein sequence: CASSLSSRGRGNQPQHF. Looking up the rest from reference TRBV7-8 and TRBJ1-5 gives the full variable domain: GAGVSQSPRYKVAKRGQDVALRCDPISGHVSLFWYQQALGQGPEFLTYFQNEAQLDKSGLPSDRFFAERPEGSVSTLKIQRTQQEDSAVYLCASSLSSRGRGNQPQHFGDGTRLSIL.

This clone is a singleton in its sample. The chain recombines TRBV7-2 with TRBJ1-1; D is possibly TRBD1 (6 bases). Per the germline V gene, CDR1 is SGHTA and CDR2 is FQGNSA. The CDR3 covers 16 residues. With 5 bases removed from V and 4 bases from J, the gap between germline ends came to 20 bases. As DNA, the CDR3 is TGTGCCAGCAGCCCACAAGGGACATCCTGGGGCACTGAAGCTTTCTTT. Residues: CASSPQGTSWGTEAFF.

This chain uses TRBV10-3 with TRBJ2-1, with 13 bases matching TRBD2. This CDR3 is 15 amino acids long. V lost 4 bases, J lost 6 bases, and 3 bases stayed unmatched. The germline CDR1 and CDR2 sequences are ENHRY and SYGVKD. Here the CDR3 reads CAISAGTSGVNEQFF. The CDR3, as DNA: TGTGCCATCAGTGCGGGGACTAGCGGGGTCAATGAGCAGTTCTTC.

V and J are TRBV7-2 and TRBJ1-2, with TRBD1 identical over 8 bases. CDR3 size: 15 residues. The J segment lost 7 bases and the V segment lost 6 bases, leaving 13 bases of the junction unmatched. Germline-derived CDR1 and CDR2 are SGHTA and FQGNSA. The DNA for the CDR3 is TGTGCCAGCAGGAACCGGACAGGGCGGCTGGGTGGCTACACCTTC. Translation: CASRNRTGRLGGYTF.

This chain links TRBV7-9 with TRBJ1-2; no clear D. The germline V and J ends were trimmed by 3 bases and 4 bases, with 12 bases remaining between them. This CDR3 contains 14 residues. The germline gives CDR1 SEHNR, CDR2 FQNEAQ (reference sequence). Here the CDR3 reads CASSFLETSYGYTF. CDR3 bases: TGTGCCAGCAGCTTCTTGGAGACCAGCTATGGCTACACCTTC.

The sample holds a few counts of this clone. The chain combines TRBV6-6 with TRBJ2-7; D is ambiguous. The germline V gene has CDR1 MNHNY and CDR2 SVGAGI (reference sequence). CDR3 length: 15 residues. Trimming removed 0 bases at V and 4 bases at J, with 13 bases between. CDR3 in amino acids: CASSYSSIGEYEQYF. The CDR3 coding sequence is TGTGCCAGCAGTTACTCCTCGATCGGAGAGTACGAGCAGTACTTC.

The chain carries TRBV5-4 and TRBJ2-1, with TRBD2 identical over 9 bases. Germline CDR1 reads SGHNT; CDR2 reads YYREEE (reference sequence). J was trimmed by 5 bases and V by 5 bases; bases with no gene match: 8. This CDR3 contains 15 residues. CDR3 in DNA: TGTGCCAGCAGTGGTCCTAGCGGGATTAACAATGAGCAGTTCTTC. Protein sequence: CASSGPSGINNEQFF.

The chain couples TRBV7-6 to TRBJ1-2; a possible D gene is TRBD1 (6 bases). The CDR3 runs to 16 residues. Germline CDR1 is SGHVS and CDR2 is FNYEAQ. V shed 4 bases and J shed 1 base, with 16 bases lying between them. The CDR3: CASSSRPSGVNYGYTF. CDR3 nucleotides: TGTGCCAGCAGCTCCCGACCTTCAGGGGTTAACTATGGCTACACCTTC.